Listed here is a single TCR beta chain. Both 60 Vbeta primers and 13 Jbeta primers went into the PCR. TCRdb keeps only in-frame clones here, not all; method: immunoSEQ multiplex PCR. The sample totals 130,000 to 150,000 clones. These data come from a study of cytomegalovirus exposure and HLA in healthy donors. Trimming took off 2 bases at V and 2 bases at J, with 9 bases between the two ends. CDR1 is LGHNA, CDR2 YNFKEQ, per germline. The CDR3 has 14 residues. The receptor comes from a male donor in good health and CMV-seronegative. V is TRBV4-2 and J is TRBJ1-2; D not resolved. The sample consisted of PBMCs. CDR3 nucleotides: TGTGCCAGCAGCCAAATGGTACAGAACTATGGCTACACCTTC. Translated: CASSQMVQNYGYTF.